This entry lists 17 T cell receptor beta chains sequenced from one sample in a study of T-cell reconstitution after alpha-beta-depleted transplantation in children. During its preparation, the TCRbeta library received unique molecular identifiers. TCRdb reprocessed the PCR reads with MiXCR, giving one entry per CDR3 protein. Among approximately 430,000 distinct CDR3 sequences listed, around 15% were seen once. The sample consisted of PBMCs, mostly from graft donor cells, taken 360 days after TCRalphabeta/CD19-depleted stem cell transplant. Receptor source: a boy in the first two years of life who had a stem cell transplant for Wiskott-Aldrich syndrome, so the T cells may come from the graft donor.

V and J are TRBV12-3 or TRBV12-4 and TRBJ1-2; D perhaps matches TRBD1 (5 bases). Trimming removed 2 bases at V and 2 bases at J, with 9 bases between. The CDR3 extends over 14 amino acids. CDR3 region: CASSLRGVNYGYTF. CDR3 sequence (DNA): TGTGCCAGCAGTTTAAGGGGTGTGAACTATGGCTACACCTTC.

In its sample, this clonotype was seen many times. The V call is TRBV7-9, the J call TRBJ2-2; TRBD1 matches at 8 bases. The CDR3 contains 15 residues. Per the germline V gene, CDR1 is SEHNR and CDR2 is FQNEAQ (reference sequence). Trimming took 3 bases from V and 1 from J; bases not matched to a gene: 1. The CDR3 DNA reads as TGTGCCAGCAGCTTCGGGACAGGGAACACCGGGGAGCTGTTTTTT. This codes for CASSFGTGNTGELFF.

V usage is TRBV4-3 and J usage is TRBJ2-5, with 9 positions matching TRBD2. The CDR3 is 19 amino acids. Germline loops: CDR1 LGHNA, CDR2 YSLEER. V was pared by 0 bases and J by 4 bases, with 15 bases of the junction left unmatched. This chain's CDR3 is CASSQDILAGRKERETQYF. The CDR3 DNA reads TGCGCCAGCAGCCAAGATATCCTAGCGGGAAGAAAGGAAAGAGAGACCCAGTACTTC.

This chain joins TRBV29-1 and TRBJ2-5; a weak D match, TRBD2 (5 bases). The V end was cut by 7 bases, the J end by 5 bases, with 17 bases between. This CDR3 region has 13 residues. The germline gives CDR1 SQVTM, CDR2 ANQGSEA. For the CDR3, the DNA is TGCAGCGCGAGCAGTACCCCGGGGGAGACCCAGTACTTC. Residues: CSASSTPGETQYF. Variable domain in full (rest from reference TRBV29-1 and TRBJ2-5): SAVISQKPSRDICQRGTSLTIQCQVDSQVTMMFWYRQQPGQSLTLIATANQGSEATYESGFVIDKFPISRPNLTFSTLTVSNMSPEDSSIYLCSASSTPGETQYFGPGTRLLVL.

This chain connects TRBV10-3 to TRBJ2-7; TRBD2 might be the D (7 bases). Trimming pared 5 bases from V and 0 bases from J, leaving 20 bases between. The CDR3 runs to 17 residues. CDR1 ENHRY and CDR2 SYGVKD come from the germline V gene. CDR3 protein: CAISSRGALTSSYEQYF. CDR3 bases: TGTGCCATCAGTAGCCGGGGGGCCCTAACTAGCTCCTACGAGCAGTACTTC.

This clonotype was seen only a few times. Relative to the germline gene, one junction end is altered; a read error may explain this. The rearrangement joins TRBV7-2 to TRBJ2-1; D is undetermined. Germline V gene lookup returns CDR1 SGHTA and CDR2 FQGNSA. This CDR3 has 13 amino acids. In DNA form, the CDR3 reads TGTGCCAGCAGCCCGAACAGACTTGATCTTCGGCTCTTC. This sequence encodes CASSPNRLDLRLF.

The genes are TRBV4-3 and TRBJ1-2, with D unclear. The length of the CDR3 is 15 residues. V lost 0 bases to trimming and J lost 0 bases, with 8 bases between them. The germline CDR1 and CDR2 sequences are LGHNA and YSLEER. The CDR3, as DNA: TGCGCCAGCAGCCAAGAAAATAGAGCTAACTATGGCTACACCTTC. This translates into CASSQENRANYGYTF.

This clonotype was picked up a small number of times. The genes are TRBV10-2 and TRBJ2-5, with 10 bases matching TRBD2. The length of the CDR3 is 18 residues. Losses at the gene ends were 7 bases for V and 1 base for J; bases not matched to a gene: 15. Germline assignment: CDR1 WSHSY and CDR2 SAAADI. The CDR3: CASMPGLAQGGPQETQYF. Here the CDR3 DNA reads TGCGCCAGCATGCCGGGACTAGCGCAAGGGGGGCCCCAAGAGACCCAGTACTTC.

The chain combines TRBV9 with TRBJ2-3; 11 positions agree with TRBD2. Losses at the gene ends were 0 bases for V and 9 bases for J; bases not matched to a gene: 6. The CDR3 consists of 15 residues. Germline CDR1 reads SGDLS; CDR2 reads YYNGEE. The CDR3 DNA is TGTGCCAGCAGCGTAGTGTCGACTAGCGGGACCACGCAGTATTTT. Protein product: CASSVVSTSGTTQYF. The variable domain in full, with the rest retrieved from reference TRBV9 and TRBJ2-3, is DSGVTQTPKHLITATGQRVTLRCSPRSGDLSVYWYQQSLDQGLQFLIQYYNGEERAKGNILERFSAQQFPDLHSELNLSSLELGDSALYFCASSVVSTSGTTQYFGPGTRLTVL.

This clonotype was seen a handful of times. The genes are TRBV5-6 and TRBJ2-1, with 7 bases aligning to TRBD1. Germline V lookup: CDR1 SGHDT, CDR2 YYEEEE. The CDR3 is 17 residues long. The J segment lost 9 bases and the V segment lost 4 bases, leaving 19 bases of the junction unmatched. The CDR3 bases are TGTGCCAGCAGCCCGGGACAGCTGGAGAAGTGGAGGAGTGAGCAGTTCTTC. It codes for CASSPGQLEKWRSEQFF.

This sequence joins TRBV20-1 and TRBJ2-3; D possibly uses TRBD1 or TRBD2 (5 bases each). Germline V gene sequence: CDR1 DFQATT, CDR2 SNEGSKA (reference sequence). The CDR3 extends over 13 amino acids. V gave up 0 bases and J gave up 6 bases, with 10 bases separating them. The CDR3 region has the DNA TGCAGTGCTAGAGATCCGGGACCGGATACGCAGTATTTT. It codes for CSARDPGPDTQYF.

A remark on this clonotype: Since no conserved phenylalanine or tryptophan closes the CDR3, a read error is the likely cause. V usage is TRBV4-1 and J usage is TRBJ2-1; TRBD2 might be the D (5 bases). Germline CDR1 and CDR2: MGHRA and YSYEKL. The CDR3 has 16 residues. V was cut by 1 base and J by 3 bases, with 13 bases left in between. The CDR3 is CASSQAPGLGYNEQFL. In nucleotides, the CDR3 is TGCGCCAGCAGCCAAGCCCCGGGATTGGGCTACAATGAGCAGTTCCTC.

V usage is TRBV4-3 and J usage is TRBJ2-3; the match to TRBD2 covers 12 bases. The CDR3 has 17 amino acids. After removal of 0 bases from V and 4 bases from J, the junction contained 5 bases not matched to a gene. Per germline, CDR1 LGHNA and CDR2 YSLEER. The chain's CDR3 is CASSQDPRTSGADTQYF. CDR3 in DNA: TGCGCCAGCAGCCAAGATCCTCGGACTAGCGGGGCAGATACGCAGTATTTT.

This chain links TRBV15 with TRBJ2-1; 10 bases are shared with TRBD2. This CDR3 has 22 amino acids. Trimming at V came to 2 bases and at J to 6 bases, leaving 25 bases not matched to a gene. Per the germline V gene, CDR1 is LNHNV and CDR2 is YYDKDF (reference sequence). This chain's CDR3 is CATSRTPLLAGLFTTVGNEQFF. CDR3 sequence (DNA): TGTGCCACCAGCAGAACACCCCTACTAGCGGGGCTCTTTACTACGGTGGGCAATGAGCAGTTCTTC.

The rearrangement links TRBV7-2 to TRBJ1-5, with D maybe TRBD1 (5 bases). The V gene lost 0 bases and the J gene lost 5 bases, with 11 bases spanning the gap. The CDR3 consists of 15 residues. The V gene's germline CDR1 is SGHTA and CDR2 FQGNSA. The CDR3 loop is CASSLAGTGYQPQHF. The CDR3 DNA sequence: TGTGCCAGCAGCTTAGCGGGAACAGGTTATCAGCCCCAGCATTTT.

J is TRBJ2-7 and V is TRBV24-1; 7 bases are shared with TRBD1. CDR3 length: 16 amino acids. CDR1 and CDR2 from the germline V gene are KGHDR and SFDVKD. V lost 4 bases, J lost 7 bases, and 15 bases stayed unmatched. CDR3 sequence: CATSDAGTASMREQYF. The CDR3 DNA sequence: TGTGCCACCAGTGACGCCGGGACAGCCTCTATGAGGGAGCAGTACTTC.

The chain recombines TRBV4-1 with TRBJ2-3, with D perhaps given as TRBD1 or TRBD2 (6 bases each). Germline loops: CDR1 MGHRA, CDR2 YSYEKL. V lost 1 base and J lost 0, with 14 bases in between. The CDR3 extends over 17 amino acids. The DNA for the CDR3 is TGCGCCAGCAGCCAAGTGTTACAGGGACTTAGCACAGATACGCAGTATTTT. The encoded protein is CASSQVLQGLSTDTQYF.